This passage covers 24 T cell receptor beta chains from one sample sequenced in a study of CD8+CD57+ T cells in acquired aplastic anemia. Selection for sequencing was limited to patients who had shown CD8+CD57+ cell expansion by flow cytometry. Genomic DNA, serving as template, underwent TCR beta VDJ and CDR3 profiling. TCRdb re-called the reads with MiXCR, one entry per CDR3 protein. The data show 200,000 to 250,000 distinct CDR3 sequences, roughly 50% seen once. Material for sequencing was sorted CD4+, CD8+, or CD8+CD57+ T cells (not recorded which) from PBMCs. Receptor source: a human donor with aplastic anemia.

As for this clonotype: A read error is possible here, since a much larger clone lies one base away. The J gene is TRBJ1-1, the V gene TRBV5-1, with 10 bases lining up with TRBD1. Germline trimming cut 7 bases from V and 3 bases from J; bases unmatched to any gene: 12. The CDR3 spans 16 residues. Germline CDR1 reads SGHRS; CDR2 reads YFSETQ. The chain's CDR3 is CASVSGTGDMDTEAFF. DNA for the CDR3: TGCGCCAGCGTATCCGGGACAGGGGACATGGACACTGAAGCTTTCTTT.

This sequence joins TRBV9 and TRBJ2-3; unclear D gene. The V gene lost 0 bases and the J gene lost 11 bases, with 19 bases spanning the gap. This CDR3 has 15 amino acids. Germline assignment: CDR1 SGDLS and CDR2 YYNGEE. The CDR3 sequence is CASSVAGQSHNEQYF. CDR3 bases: TGTGCCAGCAGCGTAGCGGGCCAGTCTCACAATGAGCAGTATTTT.

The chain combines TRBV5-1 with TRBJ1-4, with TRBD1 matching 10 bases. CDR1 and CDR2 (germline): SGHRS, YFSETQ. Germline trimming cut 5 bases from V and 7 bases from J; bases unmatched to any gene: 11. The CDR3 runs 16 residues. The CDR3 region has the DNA TGCGCCAGCAGTCATGCCGGCGGACAGGGGGGTGAAAAACTGTTTTTT. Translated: CASSHAGGQGGEKLFF.

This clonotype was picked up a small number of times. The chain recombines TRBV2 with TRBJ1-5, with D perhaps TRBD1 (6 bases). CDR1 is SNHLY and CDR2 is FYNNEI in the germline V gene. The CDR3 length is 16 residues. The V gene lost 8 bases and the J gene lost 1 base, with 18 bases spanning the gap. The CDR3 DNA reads TGTGCCAGCTCACCATCCACAGGGTTAAGCAATCAGCCCCAGCATTTT. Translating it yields CASSPSTGLSNQPQHF.

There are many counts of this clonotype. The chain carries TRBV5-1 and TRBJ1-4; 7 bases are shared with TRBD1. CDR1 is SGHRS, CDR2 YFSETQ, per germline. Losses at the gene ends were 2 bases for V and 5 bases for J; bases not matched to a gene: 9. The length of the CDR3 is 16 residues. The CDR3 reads CASSFGWGTENEKLFF. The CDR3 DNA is TGCGCCAGCAGCTTCGGGTGGGGGACAGAGAATGAAAAACTGTTTTTT.

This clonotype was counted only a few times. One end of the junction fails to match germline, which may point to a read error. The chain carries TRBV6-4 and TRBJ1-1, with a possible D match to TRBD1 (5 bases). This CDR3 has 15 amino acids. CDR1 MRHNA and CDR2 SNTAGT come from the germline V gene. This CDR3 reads CASSEWGVMNAEAFF. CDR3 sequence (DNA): TGTGCCAGCAGTGAATGGGGGGTTATGAACGCTGAAGCTTTCTTT.

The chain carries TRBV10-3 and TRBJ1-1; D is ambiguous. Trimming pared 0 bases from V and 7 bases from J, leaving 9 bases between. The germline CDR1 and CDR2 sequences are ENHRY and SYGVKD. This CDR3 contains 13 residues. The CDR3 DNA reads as TGTGCCATCAGTGAGTCCGTCTTCGGTGAAGCTTTCTTT. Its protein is CAISESVFGEAFF.

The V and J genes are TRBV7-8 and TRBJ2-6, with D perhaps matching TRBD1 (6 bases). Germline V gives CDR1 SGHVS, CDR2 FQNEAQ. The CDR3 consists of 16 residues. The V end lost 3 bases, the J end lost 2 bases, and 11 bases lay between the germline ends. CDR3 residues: CASSFARGTGANVLTF. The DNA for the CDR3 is TGTGCCAGCAGCTTCGCGAGGGGGACTGGGGCCAACGTCCTGACTTTC.

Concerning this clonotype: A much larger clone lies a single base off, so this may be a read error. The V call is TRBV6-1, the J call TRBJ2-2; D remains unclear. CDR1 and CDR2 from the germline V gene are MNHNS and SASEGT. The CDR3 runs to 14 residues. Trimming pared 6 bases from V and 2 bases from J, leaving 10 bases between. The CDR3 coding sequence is TGTGCCAGCAGAACGAAACGCAACACCGGGGAGCTGTTTTTT. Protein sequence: CASRTKRNTGELFF.

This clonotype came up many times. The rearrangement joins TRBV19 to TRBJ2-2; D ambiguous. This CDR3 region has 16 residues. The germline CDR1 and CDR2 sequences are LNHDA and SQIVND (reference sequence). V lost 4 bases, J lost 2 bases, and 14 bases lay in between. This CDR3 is CASSKVKAGNTGELFF. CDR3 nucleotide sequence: TGTGCCAGTAGTAAGGTTAAGGCAGGCAACACCGGGGAGCTGTTTTTT. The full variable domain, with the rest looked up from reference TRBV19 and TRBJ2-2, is DGGITQSPKYLFRKEGQNVTLSCEQNLNHDAMYWYRQDPGQGLRLIYYSQIVNDFQKGDIAEGYSVSREKKESFPLTVTSAQKNPTAFYLCASSKVKAGNTGELFFGEGSRLTVL.

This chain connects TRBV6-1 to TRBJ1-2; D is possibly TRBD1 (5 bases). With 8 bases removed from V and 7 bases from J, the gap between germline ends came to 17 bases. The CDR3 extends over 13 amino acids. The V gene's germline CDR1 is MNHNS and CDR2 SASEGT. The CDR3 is CASQRGTWSGYTF. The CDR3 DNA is TGTGCCAGCCAACGGGGGACCTGGAGTGGCTACACCTTC.

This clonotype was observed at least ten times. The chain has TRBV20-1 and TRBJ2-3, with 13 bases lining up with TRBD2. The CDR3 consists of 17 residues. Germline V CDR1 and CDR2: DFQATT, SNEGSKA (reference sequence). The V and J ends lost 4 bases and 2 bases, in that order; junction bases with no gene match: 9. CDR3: CSAIGLAGVLNTDTQYF. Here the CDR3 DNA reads TGCAGTGCTATTGGACTAGCGGGGGTTTTGAACACAGATACGCAGTATTTT.

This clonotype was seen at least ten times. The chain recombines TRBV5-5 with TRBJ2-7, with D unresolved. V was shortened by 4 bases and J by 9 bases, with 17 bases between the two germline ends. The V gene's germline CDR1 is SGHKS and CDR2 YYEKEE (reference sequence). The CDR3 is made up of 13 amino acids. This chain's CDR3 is CASSPSDKLGQYF. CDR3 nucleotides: TGTGCCAGCAGCCCCTCAGACAAGCTTGGGCAGTACTTC.

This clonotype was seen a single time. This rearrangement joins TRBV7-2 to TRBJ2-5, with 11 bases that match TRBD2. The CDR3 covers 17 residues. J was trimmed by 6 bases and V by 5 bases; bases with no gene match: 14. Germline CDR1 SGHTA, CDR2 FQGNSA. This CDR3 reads CASSEQPGTSGLKTQYF. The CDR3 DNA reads TGTGCCAGCAGCGAACAACCCGGGACTAGCGGTTTAAAGACCCAGTACTTC.

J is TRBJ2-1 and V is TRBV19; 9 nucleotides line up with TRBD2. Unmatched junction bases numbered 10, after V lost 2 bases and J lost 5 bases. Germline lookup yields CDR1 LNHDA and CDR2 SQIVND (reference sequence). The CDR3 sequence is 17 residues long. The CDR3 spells CASSILSGGPQNNEQFF. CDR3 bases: TGTGCCAGTAGTATACTGAGCGGGGGGCCCCAAAACAATGAGCAGTTCTTC.

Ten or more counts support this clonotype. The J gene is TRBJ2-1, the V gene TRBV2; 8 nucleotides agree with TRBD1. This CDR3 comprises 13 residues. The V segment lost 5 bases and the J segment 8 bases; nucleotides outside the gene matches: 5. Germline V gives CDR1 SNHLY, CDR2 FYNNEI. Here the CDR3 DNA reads TGTGCCAGCAGTTCGGACAGGGACCATGAGCAGTTCTTC. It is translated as CASSSDRDHEQFF.

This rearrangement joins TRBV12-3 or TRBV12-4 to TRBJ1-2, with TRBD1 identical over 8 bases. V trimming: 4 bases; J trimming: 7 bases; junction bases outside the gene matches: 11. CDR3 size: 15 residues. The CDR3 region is CASSSKVRGRGGYTF. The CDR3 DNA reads TGTGCCAGCAGTTCGAAAGTCAGGGGGCGCGGTGGCTACACCTTC.

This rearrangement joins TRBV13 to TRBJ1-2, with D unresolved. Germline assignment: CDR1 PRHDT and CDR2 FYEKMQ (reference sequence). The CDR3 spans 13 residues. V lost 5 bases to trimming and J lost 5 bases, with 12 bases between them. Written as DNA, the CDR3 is TGTGCCAGCAGCCCCTCGGAACAGTATGGCTACACCTTC. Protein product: CASSPSEQYGYTF.

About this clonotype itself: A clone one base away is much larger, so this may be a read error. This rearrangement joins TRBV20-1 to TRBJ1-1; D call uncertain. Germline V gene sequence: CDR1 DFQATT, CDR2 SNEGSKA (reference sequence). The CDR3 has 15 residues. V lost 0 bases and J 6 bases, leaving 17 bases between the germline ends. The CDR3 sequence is CSARDRPEMFAEAFF. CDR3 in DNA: TGCAGTGCTAGAGATCGGCCGGAAATGTTCGCTGAAGCTTTCTTT.

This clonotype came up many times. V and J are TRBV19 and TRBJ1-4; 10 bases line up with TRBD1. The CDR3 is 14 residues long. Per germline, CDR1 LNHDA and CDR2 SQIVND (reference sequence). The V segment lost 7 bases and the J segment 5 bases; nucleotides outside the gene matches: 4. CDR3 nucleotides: TGTGCCAGTAAGAAGGGACAGGGGAATGAAAAACTGTTTTTT. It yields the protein CASKKGQGNEKLFF. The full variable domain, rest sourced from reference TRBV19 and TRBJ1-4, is DGGITQSPKYLFRKEGQNVTLSCEQNLNHDAMYWYRQDPGQGLRLIYYSQIVNDFQKGDIAEGYSVSREKKESFPLTVTSAQKNPTAFYLCASKKGQGNEKLFFGSGTQLSVL.

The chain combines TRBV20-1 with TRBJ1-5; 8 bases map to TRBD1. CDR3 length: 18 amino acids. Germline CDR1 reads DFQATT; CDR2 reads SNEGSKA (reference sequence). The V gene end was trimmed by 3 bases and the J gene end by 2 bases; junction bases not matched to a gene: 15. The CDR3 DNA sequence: TGCAGTGCTAGTACCCTTCGGCAGGGGGCCGGGGGCAATCAGCCCCAGCATTTT. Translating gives CSASTLRQGAGGNQPQHF.

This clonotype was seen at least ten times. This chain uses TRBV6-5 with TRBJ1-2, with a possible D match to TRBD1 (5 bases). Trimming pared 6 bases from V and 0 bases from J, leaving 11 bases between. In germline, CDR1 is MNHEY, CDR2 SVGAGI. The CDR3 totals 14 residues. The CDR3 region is CASSQGDPNYGYTF. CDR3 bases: TGTGCCAGCAGCCAGGGAGATCCTAACTATGGCTACACCTTC.

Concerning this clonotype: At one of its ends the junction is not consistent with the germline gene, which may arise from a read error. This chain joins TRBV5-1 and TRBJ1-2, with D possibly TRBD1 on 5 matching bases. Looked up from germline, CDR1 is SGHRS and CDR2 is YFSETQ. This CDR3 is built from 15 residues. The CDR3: CASSLDTGGGYGYTF. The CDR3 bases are TGTGCCAGCAGCTTGGATACTGGGGGAGGCTATGGCTACACCTTC.

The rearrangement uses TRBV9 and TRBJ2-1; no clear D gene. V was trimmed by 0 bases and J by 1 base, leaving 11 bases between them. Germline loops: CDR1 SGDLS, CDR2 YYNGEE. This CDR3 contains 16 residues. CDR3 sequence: CASSVAPSVSYNEQFF. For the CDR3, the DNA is TGTGCCAGCAGCGTAGCGCCCAGCGTTTCCTACAATGAGCAGTTCTTC.